This TCR beta chain was captured in a study of control samples from healthy donors and cancer patients. The CDR3 runs 10 residues. The V end lost 9 bases, the J end lost 8 bases, and 10 bases lay between the germline ends. Libraries were prepared by immunoSEQ multiplex PCR; TCRdb keeps only in-frame clonotypes and omits some of them. The sample lists 150,000 to 200,000 clones, 90% occurring once. The chain recombines TRBV12-3 or TRBV12-4 with TRBJ1-2; weak D call: TRBD1 (5 bases). The receptor comes from a woman in her forties or fifties in good health. Sequenced material: blood. The CDR3: CASRGKGYTF. Here the CDR3 DNA reads TGTGCCAGTCGGGGGAAAGGCTACACCTTC.